Below are 13 T cell receptor beta chains sequenced from a single sample in a study of blood T cell repertoires in COVID-19. Here immunoSEQ multiplex PCR was the method, and the copy in TCRdb shows in-frame clones only, minus some. The sample lists approximately 250,000 clones, about 91% occurring once. The sequenced sample was PBMCs or T cells enriched from blood (not recorded which). The receptor source for this set is a woman between 40 and 50 years old with acute COVID-19.

The rearrangement uses TRBV9 and TRBJ2-1, with a weak D call TRBD1 (6 bases). The CDR3 contains 14 residues. The germline V gene has CDR1 SGDLS and CDR2 YYNGEE. Deletions cut 4 bases from V and 5 bases from J, with 13 bases between. CDR3 protein: CASSLGAADNEQFF. The CDR3 region has the DNA TGTGCCAGCAGCTTGGGGGCGGCCGACAATGAGCAGTTCTTC.

This clone has more than one count but fewer than ten. This chain links TRBV27 with TRBJ2-2; TRBD2 matches 8 bases. The CDR3 runs 14 residues. Trimming took 6 bases from V and 8 from J; bases not matched to a gene: 8. Germline CDR1 reads MNHEY; CDR2 reads SMNVEV (reference sequence). DNA of the CDR3: TGTGCCAGCAGCACGGGGCGGGAGGTGGGGGAGCTGTTTTTT. Translating it yields CASSTGREVGELFF.

In its sample, this clone was seen a few times. The chain recombines TRBV18 with TRBJ1-5, with 11 bases fitting TRBD1. CDR3 length equals 17 residues. Germline loops: CDR1 KGHSH, CDR2 LQKENI. V shed 3 bases, J shed 0 bases, and the junction held 4 bases outside the gene matches. This chain's CDR3 is CASSPGTGGNSNQPQHF. CDR3 in DNA: TGTGCCAGCTCACCCGGGACAGGGGGAAATAGCAATCAGCCCCAGCATTTT.

The chain combines TRBV27 with TRBJ1-1; the D gene is possibly TRBD1 (6 bases). Trimming cost V 2 bases and J 6 bases, with 16 bases left between them. The CDR3 spans 15 residues. CDR1 and CDR2 from the germline V gene are MNHEY and SMNVEV (reference sequence). DNA of the CDR3: TGTGCCAGCAGTTTAGGTCCGGGGGGACACCCTGAAGCTTTCTTT. This gives the protein CASSLGPGGHPEAFF.

This chain links TRBV7-2 with TRBJ1-1, with TRBD1 matching 7 bases. The CDR3 has 14 amino acids. The germline V gene has CDR1 SGHTA and CDR2 FQGNSA. J gave up 1 base and V 7 bases, and 6 bases lay outside the gene matches. The CDR3 spells CASTEGQWNTEAFF. The CDR3 region has the DNA TGTGCCAGCACCGAGGGACAGTGGAACACTGAAGCTTTCTTT.

The chain uses TRBV10-3 and TRBJ2-5, with D maybe TRBD2 (5 bases). V lost 4 bases and J lost 2, with 8 bases in between. Germline CDR1 reads ENHRY; CDR2 reads SYGVKD. The CDR3 is made up of 13 amino acids. CDR3 sequence (DNA): TGTGCCATCAGTGTAGGACTTCAAGAGACCCAGTACTTC. Translation: CAISVGLQETQYF.

The J gene is TRBJ1-4, the V gene TRBV3-1 (or the pseudogene TRBV3-2); weak D call: TRBD1 (6 bases). The CDR3 has 16 amino acids. CDR1 is LGHDT and CDR2 is YNNKEL in the germline V gene (reference sequence). V lost 3 bases to trimming and J lost 8 bases, with 19 bases between them. CDR3 amino acids: CASSQGGRPLGEKLFF. The CDR3, as DNA: TGTGCCAGCAGCCAGGGGGGGCGTCCACTGGGGGAAAAACTGTTTTTT.

The chain joins TRBV6-5 to TRBJ1-2, with a tentative D call TRBD1 (5 bases). The CDR3 length is 15 residues. Deletions cut 6 bases from V and 6 bases from J, with 20 bases between. Germline V gene sequence: CDR1 MNHEY, CDR2 SVGAGI. CDR3 in amino acids: CASRTAGPAHDGYTF. The CDR3 DNA reads TGTGCCAGCAGGACAGCCGGGCCAGCGCATGATGGCTACACCTTC.

This clone was counted only a few times. Other DNA sequences in this specimen translate into the identical CDR3. The rearrangement uses TRBV3-1 (or the pseudogene TRBV3-2) and TRBJ2-1; a weak D match, TRBD2 (6 bases). The CDR3 spans 14 residues. Germline V gene sequence: CDR1 LGHDT, CDR2 YNNKEL (reference sequence). The V gene lost 3 bases and the J gene lost 5 bases, with 11 bases spanning the gap. CDR3 nucleotides: TGTGCCAGCAGCCAGCTGTGGGAGGACAATGAGCAGTTCTTC. Its translation: CASSQLWEDNEQFF.

This chain uses TRBV11-3 with TRBJ2-1; D unresolved. Trimming left V 3 bases short and J 0 bases short, with 9 bases between. The CDR3 spans 15 residues. From germline, CDR1 is SGHNT and CDR2 YENEEA. CDR3 in amino acids: CASSFFSSSYNEQFF. CDR3 nucleotides: TGTGCCAGCAGCTTCTTTTCCAGCTCCTACAATGAGCAGTTCTTC.

V usage is TRBV5-1 and J usage is TRBJ1-1; no clear D gene. This CDR3 is 12 amino acids long. Germline V CDR1 and CDR2: SGHRS, YFSETQ. The V end lost 0 bases, the J end lost 5 bases, and 5 bases lay between the germline ends. The CDR3 loop is CASSLGTTEAFF. As DNA, the CDR3 is TGCGCCAGCAGCTTGGGTACTACTGAAGCTTTCTTT.

The chain combines TRBV24-1 with TRBJ2-1; TRBD2 matches at 9 bases. V trimming: 0 bases; J trimming: 8 bases; junction bases outside the gene matches: 7. The germline V gene encodes CDR1 KGHDR and CDR2 SFDVKD. The CDR3 loop spans 16 amino acids. The CDR3, as DNA: TGTGCCACCAGTGATTTGAATTTAGCGGGAGTTGATGAGCAGTTCTTC. It translates to CATSDLNLAGVDEQFF.

The gene calls are TRBV10-1 and TRBJ2-3, with TRBD2 matching 9 bases. The CDR3 totals 16 residues. After removal of 0 bases from V and 8 bases from J, the junction contained 9 bases not matched to a gene. From germline, CDR1 is WNHNN and CDR2 SYGVQD (reference sequence). CDR3 in amino acids: CASSESTSGRRGTQYF. In DNA, the CDR3 is TGCGCCAGCAGTGAGTCGACTAGCGGTCGGAGGGGTACGCAGTATTTT.